The rows below give T cell receptor beta chains drawn from one sample of a study of cytomegalovirus exposure and HLA in healthy donors. Repertoires were generated with immunoSEQ multiplex PCR, while TCRdb's copy carries only in-frame clones and drops some. The sample carries roughly 180,000 clones, 70% to 90% recorded once. What was sequenced was PBMCs. The receptors originated from a man between 18 and 35 years old in good health and CMV-seropositive. The CDR3 runs from the conserved cysteine through the conserved F or W. A D gene is named only where the DNA matches it firmly. A row's size may be missing; if present it is once, few, many or a size class.

>-|TRBV9|-|TRBJ2-1
TGTGCCAGCAGCGTAGGCGTCTCTAGCTCCTACAATGAGCAGTTCTTC
CASSVGVSSSYNEQFF
>TRBD2|TRBV6-5|-|TRBJ2-7
TGTGCCAGCAGTTACGGAGCGGGGGGGCCCGACGAGCAGTACTTC
CASSYGAGGPDEQYF
>TRBD1|TRBV11-2|-|TRBJ2-2
TGTGCCAGCAGCCTGACAGGGATCGAGACCGGGGAGCTGTTTTTT
CASSLTGIETGELFF
>TRBD1|TRBV7-8|-|TRBJ1-1
TGTGCCAGCGTCGGGCAGGGGGGCACGAACACTGAAGCTTTCTTT
CASVGQGGTNTEAFF
>-|TRBV2|-|TRBJ2-7
TGTGCCAGCAGTGAACGGGCGGGTCCCTACGAGCAGTACTTC
CASSERAGPYEQYF
>TRBD2|TRBV4-1|-|TRBJ2-2
TGCGCCAGCAGCCAAGATGGGCCTGGGGCGGGGGACCTCACCGGGGAGCTGTTTTTT
CASSQDGPGAGDLTGELFF
>-|TRBV2|-|TRBJ2-2
TGTGCCAGCAAAGGCCTAGCGACGAACACCGGGGAGCTGTTTTTT
CASKGLATNTGELFF
>TRBD1|TRBV28|-|TRBJ2-7
TGTGCCAGCAGCCGCCTTCCGGGACAGGGTTACAACGAGCAGTACTTC
CASSRLPGQGYNEQYF
>TRBD2|TRBV27|-|TRBJ2-2
TGTGCCAGCAGTTTTGGGCGGGGGGGCACCGGGGAGCTGTTTTTT
CASSFGRGGTGELFF
>TRBD1|TRBV18|-|TRBJ1-1
TGTGCCAGCTCAGGACAGGTCCCCACGAACACTGAAGCTTTCTTT
CASSGQVPTNTEAFF
>-|TRBV7-2|-|TRBJ2-6
TGTGCCAGCAGCTTAGGGGAGAACGTCCTGACTTTC
CASSLGENVLTF
>-|TRBV5-6|-|TRBJ1-2
TGTGCCAGCAGCACACGGGACACCTATAACTATGGCTACACCTTC
CASSTRDTYNYGYTF
>-|TRBV13|once|TRBJ2-7
TGTGCCAGCAGCCCAGGCAGGGGTCGCTACGAGCAGTACTTC
CASSPGRGRYEQYF
>-|TRBV2|-|TRBJ2-5
TGTGCCAGCAGTGAATTGGTGGGGTTGGGGGGCCAAGAGACCCAGTACTTC
CASSELVGLGGQETQYF
>-|TRBV10-3|-|TRBJ1-4
TGTGCCATCAGCCAGGTGAATGAAAAACTGTTTTTT
CAISQVNEKLFF
>-|TRBV30|-|TRBJ1-5
TGTGCCTGGAGTGTAAATTTGGGTTGGGCTCAGCCCCAGCATTTT
CAWSVNLGWAQPQHF
>TRBD2|TRBV5-1|-|TRBJ2-5
TGCGCCAGCAGCTACGGGACTAGCTGGGGGCCAGAGACCCAGTACTTC
CASSYGTSWGPETQYF
>TRBD1|TRBV7-9|-|TRBJ2-7
TGTGCCAGCAGCTTAAGTTACGGGACAGCTTACGAGCAGTACTTC
CASSLSYGTAYEQYF
>TRBD1|TRBV27|-|TRBJ2-6
TGTGCCAGCAGTTTATCGGGAACAGGGGCTGGGGCCAACGTCCTGACTTTC
CASSLSGTGAGANVLTF
>-|TRBV9|-|TRBJ2-6
TGTGCCAGCAGCCCTGGAGGGAACCTTGCCTCTGGGGCCAACGTCCTGACTTTC
CASSPGGNLASGANVLTF
>TRBD1|TRBV6-6|-|TRBJ2-3
TGTGCCAGCAGTTACGAACCGGGACAGGGGAGGCATTTT
CASSYEPGQGRHF
>-|TRBV7-9|-|TRBJ1-2
TGTGCCAGCAGCTTAGGACAGTATTTCTCTGGCTACACCTTC
CASSLGQYFSGYTF
>-|TRBV6-4|-|TRBJ2-3
TGTGCCAGCAGTGACTCGTGGGGGGCAGGGGGTACGCAGTATTTT
CASSDSWGAGGTQYF
>TRBD2|TRBV6-5|-|TRBJ2-5
TGTGCCAGCAGGCCTAGCGGGGGGGAGGAGACCCAGTACTTC
CASRPSGGEETQYF
>-|TRBV14|-|TRBJ1-3
TGTGCCAGCAGCCACCCCGGGAAGTATGGAAACACCATATATTTT
CASSHPGKYGNTIYF
>TRBD1|TRBV9|-|TRBJ1-2
TGTGCCAGCAGCGTAGACTCGACAGGGAACTATGGCTACACCTTC
CASSVDSTGNYGYTF
>-|TRBV25-1|once|TRBJ2-7
TGTGCCAGCAGTAATGCCGGGTCCTACGAGCAGTACTTC
CASSNAGSYEQYF
>TRBD1|TRBV18|few|TRBJ1-1
TGTGCCAGCTCACAAGCTCAGGACAGGGCAGCTTTCTTT
CASSQAQDRAAFF
>TRBD1|TRBV5-1|-|TRBJ2-7
TGCGCCAGCAGCCCGGGACAGGGCCTCTCCTACGAGCAGTACTTC
CASSPGQGLSYEQYF
>-|TRBV7-9|-|TRBJ1-1
TGTTCCAGCACCATGGGTCCAGGGGTCGACACTGAAGCTTTCTTT
CSSTMGPGVDTEAFF
>TRBD1|TRBV7-6|-|TRBJ2-7
TGTGCCAGCAGCTTAGTGGGACAGGAAACTTACGAGCAGTACTTC
CASSLVGQETYEQYF
>TRBD1|TRBV7-8|-|TRBJ2-7
TGTGCCAGCAGCTTATTCCCAGCGGGACAGGGGGCAATTCCCTACGAGCAGTACTTC
CASSLFPAGQGAIPYEQYF
>-|TRBV6-5|-|TRBJ2-1
TGTGCCAGCAGTAAACTTTTGGGACTTCAAGATGAGCAGTTCTTC
CASSKLLGLQDEQFF
>TRBD1|TRBV29-1|-|TRBJ2-7
TGCAGCGTGCGGACAGGAACCTACGAGCAGTACTTC
CSVRTGTYEQYF
>TRBD2|TRBV5-5|-|TRBJ2-7
TGTGCCAGCAGCTTGCGACGGGGGGTCCCCTACGAGCAGTACTTC
CASSLRRGVPYEQYF
>-|TRBV10-3|-|TRBJ1-3
TGTGCCATCAGGTTCAAGGGGGGGGACACCATATATTTT
CAIRFKGGDTIYF
>-|TRBV7-9|-|TRBJ2-7
TGTTCCAGCAGCTCGACAGCGTACGAGCAGTACTTC
CSSSSTAYEQYF
>-|TRBV11-2|-|TRBJ2-1
TGTGCCAGCGTAGGACGGACAGTAAACTACAATGAGCAGTTCTTC
CASVGRTVNYNEQFF
>-|TRBV10-1|-|TRBJ2-1
TGCGCCAGCAGTGAGTTTACAGGAAGCTCCTACAATGAGCAGTTCTTC
CASSEFTGSSYNEQFF
>TRBD1|TRBV5-1|-|TRBJ2-1
TGCGCCAGCAGCTTGGATATCAGGGGGCGCCGGTTCTTC
CASSLDIRGRRFF
>TRBD2|TRBV29-1|-|TRBJ2-2
TGCAGCGTTGAATCCCGGCTAGCGGGGGGTGCCGGGGAGCTGTTTTTT
CSVESRLAGGAGELFF
>-|TRBV2|-|TRBJ2-7
TGTGCCAGCAGTGAGATGAGAGCGGCCTACGAGCAGTACTTC
CASSEMRAAYEQYF
>TRBD2|TRBV4-1|-|TRBJ2-3
TGCGCCAGCAGCCGGGGTGATGCGGGGGGGTCAGATACGCAGTATTTT
CASSRGDAGGSDTQYF
>-|TRBV2|many|TRBJ1-5
TGTGCCAGCAGTAATTGGGCCAATCAGCCCCAGCATTTT
CASSNWANQPQHF
>TRBD1|TRBV2|-|TRBJ2-2
TGTGCCAGCAGTGAACGGAGGGGACAGGGTGGCGGGGAGCTGTTTTTT
CASSERRGQGGGELFF
>-|TRBV6-6|-|TRBJ2-2
TGTGCCAGCAGTTACTCGAGGGGGGGCAACACCGGGGAGCTGTTTTTT
CASSYSRGGNTGELFF
>-|TRBV19|-|TRBJ2-1
TGTGCCAGTAGTAAAATGGGCGGGGAGTACAATGAGCAGTTCTTC
CASSKMGGEYNEQFF